This note documents a single TCR beta chain sequence. Its target is unknown. This sample was included in a study of T cell repertoires in ileal Crohn's disease. For the study at large: Every patient was operated on for stricturing (about 60%) or penetrating (approximately 40%) complications. About half received postoperative treatment, around twelve with thiopurines and some 19 anti-TNF.

The CDR3 is 16 amino acids. Losses at the gene ends were 3 bases for V and 4 bases for J; bases not matched to a gene: 11. Germline V lookup: CDR1 SGHNT, CDR2 YYREEE (reference sequence). TCRdb's table, derived via immunoSEQ multiplex PCR, lists solely in-frame clones and lacks some. The repertoire includes under 5,500 clones, roughly 70% of them detected once, and 20% to 25% sits in the top ten. The study's findings and limits: Every patient over 26.8% clonality showed endoscopic recurrence. Compared with CD4 T cells, sorted CD8 cells carried more expanded clones.

The rearrangement links TRBV5-4 to TRBJ1-2; 8 bases line up with TRBD1. The TCR comes from an adult with Crohn's disease. Sequenced sample: ileal tissue. CDR3 region: CASSSPGQGLTYGYTF. Here the CDR3 DNA reads TGTGCCAGCAGCTCTCCTGGACAGGGACTTACCTATGGCTACACCTTC.